These T cell receptor beta chains were read from a single sample in a study of OX40 agonist ivuxolimab in advanced cancers. Data came from immunoSEQ multiplex PCR; TCRdb stores just in-frame clones and leaves some out. The table includes more than 75,000 clones, about nine tenths detected once. The sample was CD4+ or CD8+ T cells sorted from blood, taken in a trial of the OX40 agonist ivuxolimab. All receptors come from an adult with an advanced solid tumor such as melanoma, head and neck, liver or kidney cancer. The CDR3 runs from the conserved cysteine through the conserved F or W. A D gene is named only where the DNA matches it firmly. The size of a clone is reported for some rows only, either as once, few or many, or as a class for expanded clones.

>.|TRBJ1-2|TRBV27|.
TGTGCCAGCAGTTTAAGGGGGGGGGTCCATAGGAGCTACACCTTC
CASSLRGGVHRSYTF
>.|TRBJ2-7|TRBV11-2|.
TGTGCCAGCAGCTCCCGAGGGGGGCGGGGTGGAATCTCCTACGAGCAGTACTTC
CASSSRGGRGGISYEQYF
>TRBD2|TRBJ2-1|TRBV19|.
TGTGCCAGTAGTGGTAGCGGGAGGATAGGGGAGCAGTTCTTC
CASSGSGRIGEQFF
>.|TRBJ1-5|TRBV16|.
TGTGCCAGCAGCCAATCCCGGGATGGGCCCCAGCATTTT
CASSQSRDGPQHF
>TRBD2|TRBJ2-1|TRBV19|once
TGTGCCAGTAGTACGCTAGCGGGGGGGATCTACAATGAGCAGTTCTTC
CASSTLAGGIYNEQFF
>TRBD2|TRBJ2-1|TRBV7-2|.
TGTGCCAGCAGCTCCCTAGCGGGGGGTCACAATGAGCAGTTCTTC
CASSSLAGGHNEQFF
>.|TRBJ2-5|TRBV5-4|.
TGTGCCAGCAGCCAGCCGAGGAGCCAAGAGACCCAGTACTTC
CASSQPRSQETQYF
>TRBD1|TRBJ2-2|TRBV7-9|.
TGTGCCAGCGGGCGACAGGGAGACACCGGGGAGCTGTTTTTT
CASGRQGDTGELFF
>.|TRBJ2-1|TRBV18|.
TGTGCCAGCTCTCCATCCGTCGAAGGTGAGCAGTTCTTC
CASSPSVEGEQFF
>.|TRBJ1-1|TRBV2|once
TGTGCCAGCATCGTCGGCACTGAAGCTTTCTTT
CASIVGTEAFF
>.|TRBJ2-7|TRBV28|.
TGTGCCAGCAGTTTAGATCCAAGCTCCTACGAGCAGTACTTC
CASSLDPSSYEQYF
>.|TRBJ1-2|TRBV28|.
TGTGCCAGCAGGGAAGGATCCAACTATGGCTACACCTTC
CASREGSNYGYTF
>.|TRBJ2-7|TRBV7-2|.
TGTGCCAGCAGCTTGCTAGCCGGGACGGCTAACTCCTACGAGCAGTACTTC
CASSLLAGTANSYEQYF
>.|TRBJ2-1|TRBV5-1|.
TGCGCCAGCAGCTTGGGGGCGGGGCCATACAATGAGCAGTTCTTC
CASSLGAGPYNEQFF
>TRBD2|TRBJ2-5|TRBV9|once
TGTGCCAGCAGCGTCTCCGGGACTAGCGGGGGGGCCGGCGAGACCCAGTACTTC
CASSVSGTSGGAGETQYF
>.|TRBJ1-2|TRBV21-1|.
TGTGCCAGCAGCAAAGCAGGGCCCGAGGAGGTTGGCTACACCTTC
CASSKAGPEEVGYTF